The table lists the clone carrying this T cell receptor beta chain with a few counts. Its specificity is unknown. This specimen comes from a study of CD8 T cells in ankylosing spondylitis. Study-wide results and caveats: Disease-linked clones had a CD8+ phenotype and relatively low frequency in peripheral blood. The study looked at matched synovial fluid samples from ankylosing spondylitis patients. Disease-linked clones were reported to be significantly enriched there. Certain motif variants had earlier been reported in reactive arthritis synovial fluid and blood. Ankylosing spondylitis blood appeared to be characterized by a TCR beta motif of several highly homologous variants.

Trimming stripped 7 bases from V and 4 bases from J, with 16 bases between. CDR3 size: 14 residues. Germline CDR1 MNHNS, CDR2 SASEGT. As the method for making TCR beta libraries, quantitative 5'-RACE with molecular barcodes was used. TCRdb re-called the 5' RACE reads with MiXCR, one entry per CDR3 protein. The sample holds some 700,000 distinct CDR3 sequences; under 20% are singletons and the top ten take around 20%. The chain recombines TRBV6-1 with TRBJ1-1, with D tentatively TRBD1 (6 bases). This clonotype was obtained from a male donor with ankylosing spondylitis. Sequences were obtained from blood, either unsorted or a sorted T cell fraction (not recorded which). CDR3 coding DNA: TGTGCCAGCACCCAAGGGGGGCACGGCACTGAAGCTTTCTTT. As protein: CASTQGGHGTEAFF.